This T cell receptor beta chain was recorded in a study of PD-1 blockade in classical Hodgkin lymphoma. Notes on the study in general: Relative to healthy donors, newly diagnosed patients reportedly had lower baseline TCR diversity, which was reported as lower still in relapsed/refractory patients. CD4+ TCR diversity rose significantly by C4D1, and CD8+ TCR diversity did not. Patients newly diagnosed and complete responders had comparable baseline diversity.

The CDR3 loop spans 16 amino acids. Unmatched junction bases numbered 10, after V lost 6 bases and J lost 2 bases. From germline, CDR1 is SNHLY and CDR2 FYNNEI. Here immunoSEQ multiplex PCR was the method, and the copy in TCRdb shows in-frame clones only, minus some. The repertoire consists of roughly 100,000 clones, with more than 85% occurring once and the leading ten covering around 6.6%. Regarding this clone: Its antigen is currently unknown.

Each patient's relapse followed autologous stem cell transplantation, and brentuximab vedotin exposure varied. Relapsed/refractory classical Hodgkin lymphoma patients had complete, partial or progressive responses. The gene calls are TRBV2 and TRBJ2-7; 10 bases agree with TRBD1. This receptor was obtained from a human donor with classical Hodgkin lymphoma. This material consisted of peripheral blood mononuclear cells (PBMCs), taken before the second cycle of nivolumab. The CDR3 region is CASSASMGQGTYEQYF. In DNA form, the CDR3 reads TGTGCCAGCAGCGCGAGTATGGGACAGGGGACCTACGAGCAGTACTTC.